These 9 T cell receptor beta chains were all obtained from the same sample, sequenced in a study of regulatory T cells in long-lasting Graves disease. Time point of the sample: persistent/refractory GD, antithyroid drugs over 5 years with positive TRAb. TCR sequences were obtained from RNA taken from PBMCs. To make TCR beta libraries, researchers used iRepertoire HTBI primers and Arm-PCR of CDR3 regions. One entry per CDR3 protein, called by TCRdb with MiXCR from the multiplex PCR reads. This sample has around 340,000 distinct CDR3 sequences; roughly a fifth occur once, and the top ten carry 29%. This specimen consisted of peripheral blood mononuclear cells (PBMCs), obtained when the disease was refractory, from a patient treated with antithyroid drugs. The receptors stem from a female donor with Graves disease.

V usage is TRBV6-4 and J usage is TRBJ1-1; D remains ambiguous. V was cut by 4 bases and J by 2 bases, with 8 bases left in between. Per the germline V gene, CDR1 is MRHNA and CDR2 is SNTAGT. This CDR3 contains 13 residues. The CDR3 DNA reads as TGTGCCAGCAGTGCCACGATAAACACTGAAGCTTTCTTT. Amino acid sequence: CASSATINTEAFF.

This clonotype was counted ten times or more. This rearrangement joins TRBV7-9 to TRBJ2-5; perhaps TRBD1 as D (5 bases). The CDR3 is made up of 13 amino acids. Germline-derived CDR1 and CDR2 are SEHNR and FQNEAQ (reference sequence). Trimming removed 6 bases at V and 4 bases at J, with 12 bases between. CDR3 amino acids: CASRRRQTETQYF. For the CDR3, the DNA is TGTGCCAGCAGACGCAGACAGACAGAGACCCAGTACTTC.

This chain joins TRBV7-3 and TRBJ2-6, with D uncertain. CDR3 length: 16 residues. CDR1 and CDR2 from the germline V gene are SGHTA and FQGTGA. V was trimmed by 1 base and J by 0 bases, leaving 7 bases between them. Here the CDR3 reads CASSLNPYSGANVLTF. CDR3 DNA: TGTGCCAGCAGCTTAAACCCCTACTCTGGGGCCAACGTCCTGACTTTC.

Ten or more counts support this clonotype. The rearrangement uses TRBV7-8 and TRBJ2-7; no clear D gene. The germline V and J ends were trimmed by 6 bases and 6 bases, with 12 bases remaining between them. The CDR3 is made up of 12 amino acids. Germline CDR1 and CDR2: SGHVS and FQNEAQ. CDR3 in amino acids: CASSHGVSEQYF. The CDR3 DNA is TGTGCCAGCAGTCATGGAGTCAGCGAGCAGTACTTC.

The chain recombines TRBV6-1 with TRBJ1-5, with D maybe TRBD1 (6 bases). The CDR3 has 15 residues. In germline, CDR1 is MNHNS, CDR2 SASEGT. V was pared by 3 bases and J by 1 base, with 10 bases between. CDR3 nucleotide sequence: TGTGCCAGCAGTGAGATACAGGGAAGCAATCAGCCCCAGCATTTT. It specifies CASSEIQGSNQPQHF.

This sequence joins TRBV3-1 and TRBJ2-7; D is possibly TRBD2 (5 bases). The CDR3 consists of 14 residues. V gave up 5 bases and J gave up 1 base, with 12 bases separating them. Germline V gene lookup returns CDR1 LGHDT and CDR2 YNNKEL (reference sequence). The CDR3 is CASSAAIASYEQYF. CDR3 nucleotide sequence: TGTGCCAGCAGCGCAGCGATAGCGTCCTACGAGCAGTACTTC.

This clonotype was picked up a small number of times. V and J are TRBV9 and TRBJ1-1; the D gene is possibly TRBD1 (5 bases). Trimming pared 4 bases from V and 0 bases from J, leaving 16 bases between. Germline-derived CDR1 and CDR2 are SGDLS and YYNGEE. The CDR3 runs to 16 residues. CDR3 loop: CASSPWGGDLNTEAFF. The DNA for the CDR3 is TGTGCCAGCAGCCCGTGGGGGGGGGATTTGAACACTGAAGCTTTCTTT. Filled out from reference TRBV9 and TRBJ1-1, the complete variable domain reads DSGVTQTPKHLITATGQRVTLRCSPRSGDLSVYWYQQSLDQGLQFLIQYYNGEERAKGNILERFSAQQFPDLHSELNLSSLELGDSALYFCASSPWGGDLNTEAFFGQGTRLTVV.

The CDR3 is CASSLRKVPRGTEAFF. CDR3 nucleotide sequence: TGTGCCAGTAGTCTCCGGAAAGTTCCAAGGGGTACTGAAGCTTTCTTT. This chain uses TRBV19 with TRBJ1-1; D perhaps matches TRBD1 (5 bases). The V and J ends lost 5 bases and 5 bases respectively, with 21 bases between them. There are 16 residues in the CDR3. Germline-derived CDR1 and CDR2 are LNHDA and SQIVND (reference sequence).

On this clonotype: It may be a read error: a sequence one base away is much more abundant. The CDR3 DNA follows: TGTGCCAGCAGTGGGGTGGGGGGGCACGCGGTCGAGCAGTACTTC. Translated: CASSGVGGHAVEQYF. The V and J genes are TRBV12-3 or TRBV12-4 and TRBJ2-7; tentatively, D is TRBD2 (7 bases). V dropped 5 bases and J dropped 6 bases, with 20 bases sitting between them. The CDR3 is 15 residues long.